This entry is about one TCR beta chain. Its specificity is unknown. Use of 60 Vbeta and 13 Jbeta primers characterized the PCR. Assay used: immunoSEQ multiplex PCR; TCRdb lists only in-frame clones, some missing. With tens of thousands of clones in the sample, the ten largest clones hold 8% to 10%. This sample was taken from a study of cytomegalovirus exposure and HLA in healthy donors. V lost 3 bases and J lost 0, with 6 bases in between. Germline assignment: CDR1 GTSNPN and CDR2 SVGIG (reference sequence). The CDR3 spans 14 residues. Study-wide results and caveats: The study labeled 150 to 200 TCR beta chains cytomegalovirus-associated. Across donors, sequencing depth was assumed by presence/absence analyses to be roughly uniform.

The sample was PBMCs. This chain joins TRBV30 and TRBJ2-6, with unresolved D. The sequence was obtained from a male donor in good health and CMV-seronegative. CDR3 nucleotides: TGTGCCTGGAGGGAGATCTCTGGGGCCAACGTCCTGACTTTC. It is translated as CAWREISGANVLTF.